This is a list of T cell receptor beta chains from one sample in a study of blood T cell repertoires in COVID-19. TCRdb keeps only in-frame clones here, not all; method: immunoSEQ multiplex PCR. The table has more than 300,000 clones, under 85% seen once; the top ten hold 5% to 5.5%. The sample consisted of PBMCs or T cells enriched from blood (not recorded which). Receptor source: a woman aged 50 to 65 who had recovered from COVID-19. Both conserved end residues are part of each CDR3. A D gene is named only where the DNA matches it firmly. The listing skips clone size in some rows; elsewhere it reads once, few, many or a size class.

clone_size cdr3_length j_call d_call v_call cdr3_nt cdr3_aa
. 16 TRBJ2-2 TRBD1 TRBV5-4 TGTGCCAGCTCCTTATCCGGGACAGTGAACACCGGGGAGCTGTTTTTT CASSLSGTVNTGELFF
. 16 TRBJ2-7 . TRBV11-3 TGTGCCAGCAGCCCCAACTTGGGCCGAAGCTCCTACGAGCAGTACTTC CASSPNLGRSSYEQYF
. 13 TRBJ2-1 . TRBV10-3 TGTGCCAGGCGGGACCGACTTGGGAATGAGCAGTTCTTC CARRDRLGNEQFF
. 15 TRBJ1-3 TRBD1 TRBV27 TGTGCCAGCAGTTCCCAGGGACAGGGGACAAACACCATATATTTT CASSSQGQGTNTIYF
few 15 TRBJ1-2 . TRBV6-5 TGTGCCAGCACTAACGCTCGTATCGCTAGCTATGGCTACACCTTC CASTNARIASYGYTF
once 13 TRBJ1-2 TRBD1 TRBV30 TGTGCCTGGGCCCGACAGGGAGAAAGCGGCTACACCTTC CAWARQGESGYTF
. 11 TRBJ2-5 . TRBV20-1 TGCAGTGCTAGTAGCGCAGAGACCCAGTACTTC CSASSAETQYF
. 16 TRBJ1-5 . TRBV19 TGTGCCAGTAGTATAGTCATGGGGGGGAGCTCGGACTCGGAGCATTTT CASSIVMGGSSDSEHF
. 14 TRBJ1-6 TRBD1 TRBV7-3 TGTGCCAGCAGCCTGGACAGGGGAGTCTCACCCCTCCACTTT CASSLDRGVSPLHF
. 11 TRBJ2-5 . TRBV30 TGTGCCTGGAGTACTGAGGAGACCCAGTACTTC CAWSTEETQYF
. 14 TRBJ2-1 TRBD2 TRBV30 TGTGCCTGGAGTCGGGGGGAGGCGAACAATGAGCAGTTCTTC CAWSRGEANNEQFF
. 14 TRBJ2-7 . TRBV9 TGTGCCAGCAGCGTAGGCGCCCAGGTACCCGAGCAGTACTTC CASSVGAQVPEQYF
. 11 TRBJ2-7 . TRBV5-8 TGTGCCAGCAGCCAGACCTACGAGCAGTACTTC CASSQTYEQYF
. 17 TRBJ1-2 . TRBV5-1 TGCGCCAGCAGCCCCTCCGGGACTATGGGTTTCGGGGATGGCTACACCTTC CASSPSGTMGFGDGYTF
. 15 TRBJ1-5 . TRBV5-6 TGTGCCAGCAGCTTGGGTTACGGGAATAATCAGCCCCAGCATTTT CASSLGYGNNQPQHF
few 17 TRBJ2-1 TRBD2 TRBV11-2 TGTGCCAGCAGCTCCCTCCGGGGCGGGAGGGCCCTCAATGAGCAGTTCTTC CASSSLRGGRALNEQFF
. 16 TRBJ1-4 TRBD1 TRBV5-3 TGTGCCAGAAGCTTAGGACAGGGGAGGGAGTGTGAAAAACTGTTTTTT CARSLGQGRECEKLFF
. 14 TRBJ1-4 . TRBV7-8 TGTGCCAGCAGCTTTGCCGGGACAACTGAAAAACTGTTTTTT CASSFAGTTEKLFF
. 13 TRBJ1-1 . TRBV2 TGTGCCAGCAGCGACAGGTGGAACACTGAAGCTTTCTTT CASSDRWNTEAFF
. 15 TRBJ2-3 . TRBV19 TGTGCCAGTAGTATAGGGGACTCGGGCACAGATACGCAGTATTTT CASSIGDSGTDTQYF
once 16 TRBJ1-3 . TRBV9 TGTGCCAGCAGCGTAGGTCCTTCAGGGACTGGAAACACCATATATTTT CASSVGPSGTGNTIYF
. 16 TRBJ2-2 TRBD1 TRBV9 TGTGCCAGCAGCGTAGCAGGGACAGGTTTAACCGGGGAGCTGTTTTTT CASSVAGTGLTGELFF
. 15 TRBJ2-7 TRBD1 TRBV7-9 TGTGCCAGCAGCTTGTACCCGGGACAGATATACGAGCAGTACTTC CASSLYPGQIYEQYF
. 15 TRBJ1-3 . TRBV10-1 TGCGCCAGCAGAAGGAGGACCTACTCTGGAAACACCATATATTTT CASRRRTYSGNTIYF
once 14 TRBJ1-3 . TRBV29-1 TGCAGCGTTGAAGAAGTTCCAGGGAAAGACACCATATATTTT CSVEEVPGKDTIYF
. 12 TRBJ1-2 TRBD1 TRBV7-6 TGTGCCAGCAGCTTAGGGGACAGGGTCTACACCTTC CASSLGDRVYTF
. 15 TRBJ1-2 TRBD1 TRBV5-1 TGCGCCAGCAGCCTCGGACAGGGAATGAACTATGGCTACACCTTC CASSLGQGMNYGYTF
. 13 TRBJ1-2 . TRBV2 TGTGCCAGCAGAGGAGAGCAAAACTATGGCTACACCTTC CASRGEQNYGYTF